Below, 15 T cell receptor beta chains from the same sample are listed, as sequenced in a study of post-analysis software for immune sequencing data. Broader study findings: In patients, TRBV5-6, TRBV5-1 and TRBV20-1 belonged to five TRBV segments found more frequently than in controls.

These receptors' antigens are unknown. Libraries were made from TCR beta cDNA, and they carried unique molecular identifiers. TCRdb called the PCR reads again in MiXCR, with one record for every CDR3 protein. The profile shows 430,000 or so distinct CDR3 sequences, approximately 37% of them singletons. Sequenced material: blood. These receptor sequences come from a girl aged 2-15 years with multiple sclerosis.

CDR3: CASRYHTGSEAFF. CDR3 coding DNA: TGTGCCAGCAGATACCATACAGGGTCTGAAGCTTTCTTT. The chain carries TRBV6-4 and TRBJ1-1, with D tentatively TRBD1 (6 bases). The CDR3 consists of 13 residues. The V end was cut by 6 bases, the J end by 6 bases, with 14 bases between. Germline V CDR1 and CDR2: MRHNA, SNTAGT.

The rearrangement links TRBV27 to TRBJ1-2, with 11 bases that match TRBD1. V was clipped by 6 bases and J by 7 bases; unmatched bases: 10. The germline CDR1 and CDR2 sequences are MNHEY and SMNVEV (reference sequence). This CDR3 is built from 15 residues. The CDR3 sequence is CASSGRGQGAGGYTF. The CDR3 bases are TGTGCCAGCAGCGGTAGAGGACAGGGGGCGGGTGGCTACACCTTC.

The table lists this clonotype with many counts. This rearrangement joins TRBV6-5 to TRBJ1-1; possible D gene TRBD1, 6 bases. CDR1 and CDR2 from the germline V gene are MNHEY and SVGAGI. Trimming stripped 10 bases from V and 10 bases from J, with 22 bases between. The CDR3 totals 13 residues. In nucleotides, the CDR3 is TGTGCCACCATGGCCCTGAACAGGGTCCGAGCTTTCTTT. It encodes CATMALNRVRAFF.

The chain uses TRBV4-2 and TRBJ2-6; tentatively, D is TRBD1 (6 bases). This CDR3 is built from 20 residues. V lost 0 bases and J lost 2, with 20 bases in between. Germline values: CDR1 LGHNA, CDR2 YNFKEQ. The CDR3 reads CASSQDHLGQRIAGANVLTF. The CDR3 bases are TGTGCCAGCAGCCAAGATCACCTCGGACAGAGGATCGCTGGGGCCAACGTCCTGACTTTC.

This clonotype occurred a few times. The V call is TRBV5-1, the J call TRBJ2-7; weak D call: TRBD1 (5 bases). The germline V gene has CDR1 SGHRS and CDR2 YFSETQ. This CDR3 is built from 14 residues. Trimming left V 3 bases short and J 2 bases short, with 12 bases between. The CDR3 region is CASSSLDTTYEQYF. The CDR3 nucleotides read TGCGCCAGCAGCTCGCTGGACACAACCTACGAGCAGTACTTC.

This clonotype has ten or more counts. The V and J genes are TRBV7-9 and TRBJ2-7; 10 positions match TRBD1. There are 14 residues in the CDR3. Trimming took 5 bases from V and 4 from J; bases not matched to a gene: 5. CDR1 SEHNR and CDR2 FQNEAQ come from the germline V gene (reference sequence). The CDR3: CASSLDRGSYEQYF. The DNA for the CDR3 is TGTGCCAGCAGCCTGGACAGGGGGTCGTACGAGCAGTACTTC.

This clonotype showed up just a few times. V gene TRBV4-3 combines with J gene TRBJ2-2; TRBD1 matches 7 bases. The length of the CDR3 is 14 residues. The trim removed 5 bases at V and 3 bases at J, leaving 3 bases unmatched. Germline CDR1 and CDR2: LGHNA and YSLEER. The CDR3 DNA is TGCGCCAGCAGCTCTACAGGGGACACCGGGGAGCTGTTTTTT. The encoded protein is CASSSTGDTGELFF.

The J gene is TRBJ2-7, the V gene TRBV28, with D possibly being TRBD1 (7 bases). V was clipped by 8 bases and J by 2 bases, with 22 bases between them. The CDR3 length is 16 residues. From germline, CDR1 is MDHEN and CDR2 SYDVKM. The CDR3: CASRNQGGTAAYEQYF. The CDR3 DNA sequence: TGTGCCAGCCGTAACCAAGGAGGGACAGCAGCCTACGAGCAGTACTTC.

There are many counts of this clonotype. The V gene is TRBV11-2, the J gene TRBJ1-4; tentatively, D is TRBD1 (5 bases). The CDR3 extends over 14 amino acids. CDR1 SGHAT and CDR2 FQNNGV come from the germline V gene. The germline V and J ends were trimmed by 1 base and 4 bases, with 7 bases remaining between them. The CDR3: CASSLGQFNEKLFF. CDR3 nucleotide sequence: TGTGCCAGCAGCTTAGGACAGTTTAATGAAAAACTGTTTTTT.

The chain recombines TRBV28 with TRBJ1-5; no firm D call. Germline CDR1 and CDR2: MDHEN and SYDVKM. V was pared by 2 bases and J by 5 bases, with 7 bases between. The CDR3 length is 13 residues. The CDR3 spells CASSLGMHQPQHF. As DNA, the CDR3 is TGTGCCAGCAGTTTAGGGATGCATCAGCCCCAGCATTTT. The full variable domain, rest sourced from reference TRBV28 and TRBJ1-5, is DVKVTQSSRYLVKRTGEKVFLECVQDMDHENMFWYRQDPGLGLRLIYFSYDVKMKEKGDIPEGYSVSREKKERFSLILESASTNQTSMYLCASSLGMHQPQHFGDGTRLSIL.

This rearrangement joins TRBV11-1 to TRBJ2-1, with 9 bases fitting TRBD2. V shed 4 bases, J shed 7 bases, and the junction held 11 bases outside the gene matches. This CDR3 is 16 amino acids long. The germline V gene encodes CDR1 SGHAT and CDR2 FQDESV (reference sequence). The CDR3 region is CASSSNAGGPGNEQFF. Written as DNA, the CDR3 is TGTGCCAGCAGCTCAAACGCGGGAGGGCCTGGGAATGAGCAGTTCTTC.

This clonotype was counted only a few times. This chain uses TRBV12-3 or TRBV12-4 with TRBJ1-1; no definite D call. Between the trimmed V and J ends, which lost 5 bases and 0 bases, there was a span of 10 bases. This CDR3 is 14 amino acids long. The CDR3: CASSPQVMNTEAFF. The CDR3 DNA reads as TGTGCCAGCAGTCCCCAGGTGATGAACACTGAAGCTTTCTTT.

The chain uses TRBV4-2 and TRBJ2-3; a possible D gene is TRBD1 (5 bases). This CDR3 is 17 amino acids long. The ends were cut back, 1 base at V and 3 bases at J, with 17 bases in the middle. Germline V CDR1 and CDR2: LGHNA, YNFKEQ. CDR3 nucleotide sequence: TGTGCCAGCAGCCAAGGATCCCAAGGCCAGGGAACAGATACGCAGTATTTT. Translation gives CASSQGSQGQGTDTQYF.

The chain recombines TRBV12-5 with TRBJ2-7; D might be TRBD1 (7 bases). The CDR3 length is 17 residues. V lost 2 bases and J 8 bases, leaving 25 bases between the germline ends. Germline CDR1 LGHNT, CDR2 FRNRAP. CDR3 sequence reads: CASGLQLVRGGTAKQYF. The CDR3 DNA reads as TGTGCTAGTGGTTTGCAGCTTGTAAGAGGCGGGACAGCCAAGCAGTACTTC.

The rearrangement joins TRBV12-3 or TRBV12-4 to TRBJ2-7; D unresolved. Near its end, the DNA agrees better with TRBJ2-5, so the J call may be wrong. The CDR3 spans 14 residues. The CDR3, as DNA: TGTGCCAGCAGTATCCGGGTCTTGGAGGAGACCCAGTACTTC. This gives the protein CASSIRVLEETQYF.